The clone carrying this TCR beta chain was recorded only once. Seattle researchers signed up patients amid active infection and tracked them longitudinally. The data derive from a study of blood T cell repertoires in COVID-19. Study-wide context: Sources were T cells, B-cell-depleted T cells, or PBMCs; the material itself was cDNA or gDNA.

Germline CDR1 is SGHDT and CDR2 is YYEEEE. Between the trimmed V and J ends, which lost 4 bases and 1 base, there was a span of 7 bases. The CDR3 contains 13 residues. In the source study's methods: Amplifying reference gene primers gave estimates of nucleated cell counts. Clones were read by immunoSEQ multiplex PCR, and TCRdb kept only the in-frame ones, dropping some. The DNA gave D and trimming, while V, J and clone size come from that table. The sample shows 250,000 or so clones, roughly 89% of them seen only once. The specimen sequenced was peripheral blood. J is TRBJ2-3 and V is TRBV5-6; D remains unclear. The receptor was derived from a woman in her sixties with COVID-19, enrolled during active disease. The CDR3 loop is CASSLLRTDTQYF. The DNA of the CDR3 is TGTGCCAGCAGCCTACTCCGCACAGATACGCAGTATTTT.